The sequence of this T cell receptor (beta chain) was determined in a study of blood T cell repertoires in COVID-19. Study details: Nucleic acid was either cDNA or gDNA, and it came from T cells, B-cell-depleted T cells, or PBMCs.

Clones were read by immunoSEQ multiplex PCR, and TCRdb kept only the in-frame ones, dropping some. The data hold roughly 410,000 clones, with 80% to 90% observed a single time. CDR3 length: 14 residues. J lost 4 bases, V lost 4 bases, and 5 bases had no gene match. Germline assignment: CDR1 SGHAT and CDR2 FQNNGV. Sequenced input: peripheral blood. The clonotype was recovered from a woman aged 55 to 70 with COVID-19, enrolled during active disease. J is TRBJ2-7 and V is TRBV11-2, with 9 bases matching TRBD1. The CDR3, as DNA: TGTGCCAGCAGCTCTTGGGACAGGGCATACGAGCAGTACTTC. Translation gives CASSSWDRAYEQYF.